The sequence of this T cell receptor (beta chain) was determined in a study of T cells in Graves' hyperthyroidism and ophthalmopathy. Study-level results: Most clonotypes expanded in the thyroid (above 0.001) were also present in blood.

Amplification targeted TCR beta CDR3 regions from RNA transcripts. First-round RT-PCR targeting the TCR CDR3 was performed with the HTBI primer set. MiXCR, run by TCRdb on the multiplex PCR reads, gives a single entry per CDR3 protein. This sample has 360,000 or so distinct CDR3 sequences, with 15% found just once. This clonotype was found many times. Its target is unknown. Orbital computed tomography and thyroid ultrasound, together with serum TRAb and thyroxine and clinical symptoms, were used for diagnoses. The authors took PBMCs from 10 ml fresh peripheral blood. The CDR3 is made up of 14 amino acids. Germline loops: CDR1 LGHDT, CDR2 YNNKEL (reference sequence). V lost 3 bases and J 2 bases, leaving 10 bases between the germline ends.

The V call is TRBV3-1, the J call TRBJ1-1, with D perhaps matching TRBD1 (5 bases). This receptor was taken from a woman aged 60-75 years with Graves' ophthalmopathy. Material for sequencing was blood. The CDR3 nucleotides are TGTGCCAGCAGCCAGTTAGGGGTTAACACTGAAGCTTTCTTT. Its translation: CASSQLGVNTEAFF.